The entry below describes one T cell receptor (beta chain). Reprocessing the 5' RACE reads, TCRdb reports a single entry for every CDR3 protein and omits DNA. The specimen's table records some 190,000 distinct CDR3 sequences. This record comes from a study of monozygotic twins with inflammatory bowel disease. RNA in its total form was extracted from whole blood, and T cells were not sorted. The CDR3 is made up of 15 amino acids. Germline assignment: CDR1 SGHVS and CDR2 FQNEAQ. The clonotype originates from a human donor with ulcerative colitis or Crohn's disease, or a healthy co-twin of an affected twin (not recorded which). Source material: blood. The V gene is TRBV7-8, the J gene TRBJ2-1; TCRdb gives TRBD1 as the D gene, but with no DNA this cannot be confirmed. The CDR3 is CASSSPGQGVNEQFF.